This entry concerns a single T cell receptor (beta chain). Its antigen is not identified. The PCR used 60 Vbeta and 13 Jbeta primers. Generated by immunoSEQ multiplex PCR, the TCRdb table keeps only in-frame clones and is missing some. The table records 170,000 or so clones, about 80% of them present only once. The record originates from a study of cytomegalovirus exposure and HLA in healthy donors. Study results and limitations: In vitro data verified a few CMV-associated chains as specific for CMV antigens. Immune exposure data for these donors was limited to CMV serostatus. Most TCR beta V segments were productive about 90% or about 30% of the time in an earlier analysis. Across donors, presence/absence analyses took sequencing depth to be roughly uniform.

The CDR3 totals 15 residues. Germline CDR1 LNHNV, CDR2 YYDKDF (reference sequence). Trimming stripped 0 bases from V and 5 bases from J, with 11 bases between. The sequence derives from a woman aged 30 to 39 in good health and CMV-seronegative. Sequenced input: PBMCs. This sequence joins TRBV15 and TRBJ2-1, with D hard to call. Written as DNA, the CDR3 is TGTGCCACCAGCAGAGATCCCTGGCTGAACAATGAGCAGTTCTTC. Protein sequence: CATSRDPWLNNEQFF.